Many counts were recorded for the clone carrying this T cell receptor beta chain. The antigen is not known. This sample is drawn from a study of T cells in Graves' hyperthyroidism and ophthalmopathy. With duration under 3 months, ophthalmopathy was active: Clinical Activity Score at least 3, NOSPECS at least 4. Uncontrolled infection, other autoimmune disease, pregnancy or lactation disqualified patients from enrolment. RNA transcripts yielded amplified TCR beta CDR3 regions. With the HTBI primer set, the TCR CDR3 went through a first round of RT-PCR. TCRdb re-called the multiplex PCR reads through MiXCR, storing one row per CDR3 protein. The sample has about 380,000 distinct CDR3 sequences, about 14% seen once. CDR3 length: 14 residues. With 4 bases removed from V and 4 bases from J, the gap between germline ends came to 13 bases. Germline lookup yields CDR1 MNHEY and CDR2 SVGEGT. The study's findings and limits: Blood also contained most expanded thyroid clonotypes above 0.001. Separation of ophthalmopathy from stable hyperthyroidism was achieved by a 13 V-J model.

Sequencing used blood. This clonotype was sampled from a woman in her 30s with Graves' ophthalmopathy. The V call is TRBV6-2 or TRBV6-3, the J call TRBJ1-1; D uncertain. CDR3: CASSSNTVVTEAFF. The CDR3 coding sequence is TGTGCCAGCAGTTCTAACACGGTCGTCACTGAAGCTTTCTTT.